One sample yielded the 29 T cell receptor beta chains listed below, sequenced in a study of T cell changes during pregnancy in multiple sclerosis (dated by TCRdb to between 2018 and 2021). Library construction relied on the immunoSEQ multiplex PCR assay. This is the immuneACCESS table as TCRdb keeps it, with only in-frame sequences that have V and J called. A part of the clones is gone; compared with another copy, unresolved V genes explain less than half, and the rest is unexplained. The sample data list about 93,000 clones, and roughly 90% of these were observed just once. 0.9% to 0.95% of the sample is in the top ten clones. Sequencing was performed on peripheral blood, taken before pregnancy. All receptors come from a female donor with multiple sclerosis, enrolled in a pregnancy study.

This clone showed up just once. This chain connects TRBV7-6 to TRBJ2-3; D is perhaps TRBD2 (7 bases). Between the trimmed V and J ends, which lost 3 bases and 4 bases, there was a span of 14 bases. From germline, CDR1 is SGHVS and CDR2 FNYEAQ. There are 15 residues in the CDR3. The DNA for the CDR3 is TGTGCCAGCAGCTTCGGCGGCGGGGGCCCAGATACGCAGTATTTT. Translation gives CASSFGGGGPDTQYF. Full variable domain (rest looked up from reference TRBV7-6 and TRBJ2-3): GAGVSQSPRYKVTKRGQDVALRCDPISGHVSLYWYRQALGQGPEFLTYFNYEAQQDKSGLPNDRFSAERPEGSISTLTIQRTEQRDSAMYRCASSFGGGGPDTQYFGPGTRLTVL.

The chain joins TRBV19 to TRBJ2-7; 8 nucleotides match TRBD1. Germline-derived CDR1 and CDR2 are LNHDA and SQIVND (reference sequence). J gave up 1 base and V 7 bases, and 6 bases lay outside the gene matches. The CDR3 consists of 14 residues. CDR3 protein: CASKYGQGSYEQYF. The CDR3 nucleotides read TGTGCCAGTAAATACGGACAGGGTTCCTACGAGCAGTACTTC.

The chain has TRBV29-1 and TRBJ2-5; unclear D gene. This CDR3 is 10 amino acids long. V dropped 4 bases and J dropped 4 bases, with 4 bases sitting between them. Germline CDR1 is SQVTM and CDR2 is ANQGSEA. The CDR3 spells CSVGRETQYF. The CDR3 nucleotides read TGCAGCGTTGGCAGAGAGACCCAGTACTTC.

The CDR3 loop is CASSQASLRTREYNEQFF. CDR3 in DNA: TGCGCCAGCAGCCAAGCCTCACTCCGGACGCGGGAATACAATGAGCAGTTCTTC. The chain joins TRBV4-1 to TRBJ2-1, with a weak D call TRBD2 (6 bases). Germline values: CDR1 MGHRA, CDR2 YSYEKL. The germline V and J ends were trimmed by 1 base and 4 bases, with 20 bases remaining between them. The CDR3 totals 18 residues.

This clone came up once. J is TRBJ2-1 and V is TRBV6-1; D not certain. The CDR3 contains 13 residues. V lost 5 bases to trimming and J lost 6 bases, with 11 bases between them. The germline gives CDR1 MNHNS, CDR2 SASEGT. The CDR3 DNA follows: TGTGCCAGCAGTCGCGATCACAGCAATGAGCAGTTCTTC. Translated, it gives CASSRDHSNEQFF.

With respect to this clone: Other DNA sequences of this sample code for an identical CDR3. The chain combines TRBV2 with TRBJ2-5, with D unresolved. The CDR3 contains 12 residues. Germline V lookup: CDR1 SNHLY, CDR2 FYNNEI. Trimming removed 7 bases from V and 5 bases from J, with 11 bases in between. In DNA form, the CDR3 reads TGTGCCAGCACCCTTAACCGGGAGACCCAGTACTTC. Amino acids: CASTLNRETQYF.

The gene calls are TRBV7-8 and TRBJ2-1; 7 nucleotides align to TRBD1. The CDR3 is 15 amino acids. The germline gives CDR1 SGHVS, CDR2 FQNEAQ. Unmatched junction bases numbered 6, after V lost 1 base and J lost 6 bases. CDR3 loop: CASSLGTGVTNEQFF. In DNA, the CDR3 is TGTGCCAGCAGCTTAGGTACAGGGGTTACCAATGAGCAGTTCTTC.

The chain has TRBV7-2 and TRBJ2-7; 11 nucleotides match TRBD2. With 0 bases clipped from V and 6 bases from J, the junction kept 4 bases outside the gene matches. The germline CDR1 and CDR2 sequences are SGHTA and FQGNSA. The CDR3 has 15 residues. The CDR3, as DNA: TGTGCCAGCAGCTTAGCGGGGCTAGCGGGGGGCGAGCAGTACTTC. It translates to CASSLAGLAGGEQYF.

This chain uses TRBV7-9 with TRBJ2-7, with a weak D call TRBD2 (6 bases). The V gene's germline CDR1 is SEHNR and CDR2 FQNEAQ (reference sequence). This CDR3 is built from 15 residues. Trimming cost V 5 bases and J 0 bases, with 14 bases left between them. The CDR3 is CASSPRGGVSYEQYF. CDR3 DNA sequence: TGTGCCAGCAGCCCTAGGGGCGGGGTCTCCTACGAGCAGTACTTC.

This clone was counted once. The chain employs TRBV5-1 and TRBJ2-1; TRBD2 matches at 10 bases. V lost 0 bases and J lost 7; bases outside the gene matches: 7. Germline V gene lookup returns CDR1 SGHRS and CDR2 YFSETQ. This CDR3 is 16 amino acids long. The CDR3 loop is CASSLAPGLALNEQFF. The CDR3 DNA sequence: TGCGCCAGCAGCTTGGCACCGGGACTAGCGTTGAATGAGCAGTTCTTC.

The CDR3 loop is CSASREETQYF. The CDR3 DNA reads as TGCAGTGCTTCCAGGGAAGAGACCCAGTACTTC. J is TRBJ2-5 and V is TRBV20-1, with D maybe TRBD1 (5 bases). The CDR3 spans 11 residues. Germline V gene data show CDR1 as DFQATT and CDR2 as SNEGSKA (reference sequence). V dropped 5 bases and J dropped 3 bases, with 7 bases sitting between them.

V gene TRBV5-1 combines with J gene TRBJ1-2, with 7 bases that match TRBD1. J lost 1 base, V lost 4 bases, and 7 bases had no gene match. In germline, CDR1 is SGHRS, CDR2 YFSETQ. The CDR3 spans 15 residues. The CDR3 DNA follows: TGCGCCAGCAGCAACCGGGACAGCCTTAACTATGGCTACACCTTC. It translates to CASSNRDSLNYGYTF. Full variable domain (outside the CDR3, taken from reference TRBV5-1 and TRBJ1-2): KAGVTQTPRYLIKTRGQQVTLSCSPISGHRSVSWYQQTPGQGLQFLFEYFSETQRNKGNFPGRFSGRQFSNSRSEMNVSTLELGDSALYLCASSNRDSLNYGYTFGSGTRLTVV.

V usage is TRBV19 and J usage is TRBJ2-7; 7 positions match TRBD2. The germline V gene encodes CDR1 LNHDA and CDR2 SQIVND (reference sequence). V was pared by 3 bases and J by 1 base, with 6 bases of the junction left unmatched. The CDR3 has 15 residues. CDR3 residues: CASSIFAGVSYEQYF. CDR3 bases: TGTGCCAGTAGTATCTTTGCGGGAGTTTCCTACGAGCAGTACTTC.

This clone was observed once. The rearrangement uses TRBV7-2 and TRBJ2-7; TRBD2 aligns across 7 bases. Germline CDR1 is SGHTA and CDR2 is FQGNSA. The CDR3 runs to 15 residues. V shed 1 base and J 4 bases; nucleotides not matched to a gene: 7. The CDR3 here is CASSLERGSRYEQYF. As DNA, the CDR3 is TGTGCCAGCAGCTTAGAGCGGGGAAGTCGGTACGAGCAGTACTTC.

This chain links TRBV6-1 with TRBJ1-1, with D unresolved. This CDR3 is built from 13 residues. Deletions cut 7 bases from V and 6 bases from J, with 15 bases between. Looked up from germline, CDR1 is MNHNS and CDR2 is SASEGT. The CDR3 DNA sequence: TGTGCCAGCATCCTACAGAGCCCCCCTGAAGCTTTCTTT. The encoded protein is CASILQSPPEAFF.

V and J are TRBV29-1 and TRBJ1-1; TRBD1 matches 7 bases. CDR1 is SQVTM, CDR2 ANQGSEA, per germline. The CDR3 has 13 residues. Germline trimming cut 2 bases from V and 5 bases from J; bases unmatched to any gene: 5. The CDR3 nucleotides read TGCAGCGTTGAATCAGGGGGGAATACTGAAGCTTTCTTT. This codes for CSVESGGNTEAFF.

The CDR3 sequence: CASSYGGGREQYF. CDR3 nucleotides: TGTGCCAGCAGTTACGGGGGGGGCAGGGAGCAGTACTTC. The V and J genes are TRBV6-6 and TRBJ2-7, with D possibly being TRBD2 (7 bases). This CDR3 contains 13 residues. Trimming stripped 2 bases from V and 7 bases from J, with 12 bases between. Germline V gene lookup returns CDR1 MNHNY and CDR2 SVGAGI (reference sequence).

The chain joins TRBV9 to TRBJ2-3, with 7 bases fitting TRBD2. V lost 3 bases, J lost 1 base, and 11 bases stayed unmatched. Per the germline V gene, CDR1 is SGDLS and CDR2 is YYNGEE. The CDR3 loop spans 17 amino acids. In DNA, the CDR3 is TGTGCCAGCAGCGATGTAAGCGGGGTCGGGGGCACAGATACGCAGTATTTT. Its translation: CASSDVSGVGGTDTQYF.

The chain employs TRBV9 and TRBJ2-1; TRBD2 aligns across 8 bases. The germline gives CDR1 SGDLS, CDR2 YYNGEE. The V and J ends lost 6 bases and 10 bases, in that order; junction bases with no gene match: 9. This CDR3 spans 13 amino acids. The CDR3 DNA reads as TGTGCCAGCACCCTTGGACGGGGGGGAGAGCAGTTCTTC. Protein: CASTLGRGGEQFF.

V usage is TRBV19 and J usage is TRBJ2-7, with D possibly matching TRBD2 (5 bases). Germline V lookup: CDR1 LNHDA, CDR2 SQIVND (reference sequence). The CDR3 consists of 15 residues. V was trimmed by 1 base and J by 3 bases, leaving 13 bases between them. The CDR3 spells CASSIALDLVYEQYF. CDR3 DNA sequence: TGTGCCAGTAGTATAGCACTAGATTTAGTCTACGAGCAGTACTTC. The full variable domain, in which reference TRBV19 and TRBJ2-7 provide the parts outside the CDR3, is DGGITQSPKYLFRKEGQNVTLSCEQNLNHDAMYWYRQDPGQGLRLIYYSQIVNDFQKGDIAEGYSVSREKKESFPLTVTSAQKNPTAFYLCASSIALDLVYEQYFGPGTRLTVT.

This clone has only a few counts. This chain links TRBV2 with TRBJ1-2; D not certain. Germline CDR1 reads SNHLY; CDR2 reads FYNNEI. The CDR3 consists of 12 residues. V was shortened by 2 bases and J by 6 bases, with 7 bases between the two germline ends. CDR3 in amino acids: CASSEMADGYTF. In DNA, the CDR3 is TGTGCCAGCAGTGAAATGGCAGATGGCTACACCTTC.

V and J are TRBV27 and TRBJ2-3; 9 nucleotides align to TRBD1. Germline V CDR1 and CDR2: MNHEY, SMNVEV (reference sequence). J was trimmed by 1 base and V by 6 bases; bases with no gene match: 8. This CDR3 is 16 amino acids long. For the CDR3, the DNA is TGTGCCAGCAGCATGGACAGGGGATGGGGCACAGATACGCAGTATTTT. It codes for CASSMDRGWGTDTQYF.

This clone came up once. V is TRBV13 and J is TRBJ2-2; D is perhaps TRBD1 (6 bases). Germline V gene data show CDR1 as PRHDT and CDR2 as FYEKMQ (reference sequence). The V end lost 3 bases, the J end lost 1 base, and 9 bases lay between the germline ends. This CDR3 comprises 15 residues. The CDR3 here is CASSFNRENTGELFF. The CDR3 DNA sequence: TGTGCCAGCAGCTTTAACAGGGAGAACACCGGGGAGCTGTTTTTT.

This sequence joins TRBV9 and TRBJ2-7, with 9 bases matching TRBD1. CDR1 is SGDLS, CDR2 YYNGEE, per germline. The J segment lost 4 bases and the V segment lost 3 bases, leaving 8 bases of the junction unmatched. This CDR3 has 15 amino acids. For the CDR3, the DNA is TGTGCCAGCAGCGGAACAGGGGGCGCGTCGTACGAGCAGTACTTC. This gives the protein CASSGTGGASYEQYF.

This rearrangement joins TRBV5-1 to TRBJ1-5; TRBD1 agrees at 7 bases. The CDR3 length is 16 residues. The trim removed 0 bases at V and 6 bases at J, leaving 9 bases unmatched. Germline CDR1 and CDR2: SGHRS and YFSETQ. In DNA, the CDR3 is TGCGCCAGCAGCTTGGGGGGCAGGGGGGTCGGTCAGCCCCAGCATTTT. Its translation: CASSLGGRGVGQPQHF.

This chain uses TRBV4-3 with TRBJ1-4; D remains unclear. The CDR3 has 14 residues. Germline CDR1 is LGHNA and CDR2 is YSLEER. V was cut by 1 base and J by 5 bases, with 8 bases left in between. The CDR3 loop is CASSQVSRNEKLFF. For the CDR3, the DNA is TGCGCCAGCAGCCAAGTATCACGGAATGAAAAACTGTTTTTT.

The CDR3 loop is CASRQSSTSGYGYTF. CDR3 nucleotide sequence: TGTGCCAGCAGGCAATCCAGCACCTCGGGCTATGGCTACACCTTC. This sequence joins TRBV7-3 and TRBJ1-2, with no clear D. Looked up from germline, CDR1 is SGHTA and CDR2 is FQGTGA. This CDR3 contains 15 residues. V was trimmed by 6 bases and J by 4 bases, leaving 18 bases between them.

This clone was found once. The chain carries TRBV18 and TRBJ2-2; TRBD1 matches 7 bases. J was trimmed by 7 bases and V by 4 bases; bases with no gene match: 12. This CDR3 has 16 residues. CDR1 KGHSH and CDR2 LQKENI come from the germline V gene. The CDR3 sequence: CASSLQLLQGIGELFF. CDR3 bases: TGTGCCAGCTCACTACAGCTACTACAGGGGATCGGGGAGCTGTTTTTT.

This clone was seen just once. The chain uses TRBV9 and TRBJ1-6; 7 bases agree with TRBD1. The V gene end was trimmed by 3 bases and the J gene end by 6 bases; junction bases not matched to a gene: 6. This CDR3 spans 15 amino acids. Looked up from germline, CDR1 is SGDLS and CDR2 is YYNGEE. CDR3 residues: CASSAGDSLNSPLHF. The CDR3 region has the DNA TGTGCCAGCAGCGCCGGGGACAGCCTTAATTCACCCCTCCACTTT.